The 29 T cell receptor beta chains below were found in one sample sequenced in a study of T cells in Graves' hyperthyroidism and ophthalmopathy (dated by TCRdb to between 2018 and 2021). Library creation used multiplex PCR. Sequencing took place on an Illumina HiSeq 2000. The TCR beta CDR3 regions were amplified from the RNA transcripts. The TCR CDR3 was subjected to a first round of RT-PCR using the HTBI primer set and the Qiagen OneStep RT-PCR kit. Clones were called with MiXCR by TCRdb after fastp trimmed the public reads at Q25, and only in-frame beta chains were retained. Rows merge per CDR3 protein into single entries with the most common DNA and genes. In this sample the table shows a few hundred thousand distinct CDR3 sequences, roughly 25% of which occur a single time. 73% of the sample is held by the ten biggest clonotypes. Input material: blood. Receptors originate from a man aged 50-60 years with Graves' hyperthyroidism.

The V call is TRBV5-1, the J call TRBJ2-1; TRBD2 matches 8 bases. The V segment lost 8 bases and the J segment 10 bases; nucleotides outside the gene matches: 11. This CDR3 is built from 13 residues. The germline V gene encodes CDR1 SGHRS and CDR2 YFSETQ. CDR3: CASGAGDGREQFF. CDR3 bases: TGCGCCAGTGGAGCGGGAGATGGGCGAGAGCAGTTCTTC.

V gene TRBV7-9 combines with J gene TRBJ1-6; D unclear. CDR3 size: 14 residues. Germline CDR1 and CDR2: SEHNR and FQNEAQ (reference sequence). V was trimmed by 5 bases and J by 12 bases, leaving 17 bases between them. This CDR3 is CASSPLAAERPLHF. The CDR3 DNA is TGTGCCAGCAGCCCTCTCGCGGCAGAGAGACCCCTCCACTTT. The whole variable domain, remainder taken from reference TRBV7-9 and TRBJ1-6, is DTGVSQNPRHKITKRGQNVTFRCDPISEHNRLYWYRQTLGQGPEFLTYFQNEAQLEKSRLLSDRFSAERPKGSFSTLEIQRTEQGDSAMYLCASSPLAAERPLHFGNGTRLTVT.

Concerning this clonotype itself: Since a much larger clone is just one base distant, this may be a read error. The chain joins TRBV11-2 to TRBJ2-2; TRBD1 agrees at 7 bases. CDR3 length: 13 residues. Germline V gives CDR1 SGHAT, CDR2 FQNNGV. The CDR3 nucleotides read TGTGCCAGCAGCTTATCTGCAACAGGGGAGCTGCTTTTT. As protein: CASSLSATGELLF.

The chain recombines TRBV3-1 with TRBJ1-1; 9 bases align to TRBD1. V dropped 4 bases and J dropped 0; count of bases not matched to a gene: 6. The CDR3 loop spans 16 amino acids. From germline, CDR1 is LGHDT and CDR2 YNNKEL (reference sequence). The CDR3 spells CASSLGTGRLNTEAFF. CDR3 coding DNA: TGTGCCAGCAGCCTAGGGACAGGGAGGTTGAACACTGAAGCTTTCTTT.

The CDR3 reads CSALITGGSYEQYF. The CDR3 DNA follows: TGCAGTGCTTTGATAACAGGGGGCTCCTACGAGCAGTACTTC. This rearrangement joins TRBV20-1 to TRBJ2-7; 8 bases match TRBD1. This CDR3 is 14 amino acids long. Germline CDR1 and CDR2: DFQATT and SNEGSKA (reference sequence). V shed 5 bases, J shed 0 bases, and the junction held 6 bases outside the gene matches.

This chain links TRBV5-1 with TRBJ2-2; D unresolved. CDR1 is SGHRS and CDR2 is YFSETQ in the germline V gene. This CDR3 contains 14 residues. V was shortened by 2 bases and J by 1 base, with 6 bases between the two germline ends. The DNA for the CDR3 is TGCGCCAGCAGCTTTCCAGGGAACACCGGGGAGCTGTTTTTT. Translating it yields CASSFPGNTGELFF.

This clonotype was detected only a few times. The chain links TRBV12-5 to TRBJ2-3; D is undetermined. The CDR3 consists of 11 residues. Germline-derived CDR1 and CDR2 are LGHNT and FRNRAP. The V end lost 7 bases, the J end lost 3 bases, and 5 bases lay between the germline ends. Here the CDR3 DNA reads TGTGCTAGTGCCAAGACAGATACGCAGTATTTT. Residues: CASAKTDTQYF.

This chain connects TRBV9 to TRBJ2-7, with 7 bases identical to TRBD2. The CDR3 is 15 amino acids. V gave up 3 bases and J gave up 6 bases; unmatched junction bases: 12. Germline CDR1 reads SGDLS; CDR2 reads YYNGEE. The CDR3 loop reads CASSADPGLTGEQYF. The CDR3 region has the DNA TGTGCCAGCAGCGCTGACCCGGGACTAACGGGCGAGCAGTACTTC.

This clonotype was picked up a small number of times. V gene TRBV24-1 combines with J gene TRBJ2-7; TRBD1 matches 9 bases. J gave up 5 bases and V 3 bases, and 7 bases lay outside the gene matches. Germline V gene sequence: CDR1 KGHDR, CDR2 SFDVKD. This CDR3 is built from 15 residues. CDR3 sequence reads: CATSDPPGQGNEQYF. The DNA of the CDR3 is TGTGCCACCAGTGATCCCCCGGGACAGGGAAACGAGCAGTACTTC.

This clonotype showed up many times. The CDR3 DNA is TGTGCCAGCAGCTCGCAACAGGGGTTAAAAGGTGACACTGAAGCTTTCTTT. It codes for CASSSQQGLKGDTEAFF. The genes are TRBV11-3 and TRBJ1-1; 7 positions agree with TRBD1. There are 17 residues in the CDR3. Germline CDR1 and CDR2: SGHNT and YENEEA. V shed 4 bases, J shed 3 bases, and the junction held 14 bases outside the gene matches.

The chain employs TRBV18 and TRBJ2-5; TRBD2 matches at 12 bases. Looked up from germline, CDR1 is KGHSH and CDR2 is LQKENI. J gave up 4 bases and V 1 base, and 7 bases lay outside the gene matches. The CDR3 extends over 17 amino acids. The CDR3 is CASSPLRLAGVGETQYF. The CDR3 nucleotides read TGTGCCAGCTCACCACTTCGACTAGCGGGAGTTGGAGAGACCCAGTACTTC.

The table lists this clonotype with many counts. The CDR3 protein is CASSPPAGVNEQYF. The CDR3 nucleotides are TGTGCCAGCAGCCCCCCGGCGGGAGTCAACGAGCAGTACTTC. V usage is TRBV6-1 and J usage is TRBJ2-7, with 7 bases that match TRBD2. Looked up from germline, CDR1 is MNHNS and CDR2 is SASEGT. Trimming took 6 bases from V and 5 from J; bases not matched to a gene: 10. The CDR3 spans 14 residues.

The V call is TRBV6-1, the J call TRBJ2-2, with 9 nucleotides matching TRBD2. The CDR3 runs 14 residues. Germline CDR1 MNHNS, CDR2 SASEGT. The V gene end was trimmed by 7 bases and the J gene end by 0 bases; junction bases not matched to a gene: 0. CDR3 bases: TGTGCCAGCACTAGCGGGGCGAACACCGGGGAGCTGTTTTTT. Protein sequence: CASTSGANTGELFF.

The chain recombines TRBV7-9 with TRBJ2-3; a weak D match, TRBD1 (5 bases). The CDR3 is made up of 15 amino acids. Trimming pared 2 bases from V and 3 bases from J, leaving 12 bases between. The germline V gene has CDR1 SEHNR and CDR2 FQNEAQ (reference sequence). The DNA of the CDR3 is TGTGCCAGCAGCTTATCAGGGTTGAAGACAGATACGCAGTATTTT. Amino acid sequence: CASSLSGLKTDTQYF.

This clonotype was observed a few times. The chain has TRBV6-2 or TRBV6-3 and TRBJ2-3; 8 bases match TRBD2. CDR3 length: 14 amino acids. V shed 9 bases, J shed 2 bases, and the junction held 7 bases outside the gene matches. Germline lookup yields CDR1 MNHEY and CDR2 SVGEGT. The CDR3 protein is CASNTGRATDTQYF. The CDR3, as DNA: TGTGCCAGTAACACCGGGAGGGCCACAGATACGCAGTATTTT.

V and J are TRBV11-1 and TRBJ1-2, with D tentatively TRBD1 (5 bases). V lost 1 base and J lost 0, with 9 bases in between. This CDR3 has 15 residues. From germline, CDR1 is SGHAT and CDR2 FQDESV (reference sequence). CDR3 residues: CASSLEGTSNYGYTF. CDR3 nucleotide sequence: TGTGCCAGCAGCTTAGAGGGGACCTCTAACTATGGCTACACCTTC. Supplemented by reference TRBV11-1 and TRBJ1-2, the full variable domain reads EAEVAQSPRYKITEKSQAVAFWCDPISGHATLYWYRQILGQGPELLVQFQDESVVDDSQLPKDRFSAERLKGVDSTLKIQPAELGDSAMYLCASSLEGTSNYGYTFGSGTRLTVV.

The chain combines TRBV11-2 with TRBJ2-3; 13 positions match TRBD2. The CDR3 has 20 residues. J was trimmed by 2 bases and V by 6 bases; bases with no gene match: 17. Germline V gene sequence: CDR1 SGHAT, CDR2 FQNNGV. The CDR3 sequence is CASRKNYRTSGRQPTDTQYF. The CDR3 bases are TGTGCCAGCAGGAAAAATTATCGGACTAGCGGGAGACAGCCCACAGATACGCAGTATTTT.

Of note for this clonotype: Possible read error: a much larger clone is one base away. The genes are TRBV12-3 or TRBV12-4 and TRBJ2-7; 7 nucleotides align to TRBD2. The CDR3 totals 14 residues. The CDR3 DNA sequence: TGTGCCAGCAGTTTCGGACTAGTTCCCTACGAGCGGTACTTC. Translation gives CASSFGLVPYERYF.

This clonotype was detected a few times. The rearrangement links TRBV6-6 to TRBJ1-1, with 7 positions matching TRBD1. V was pared by 2 bases and J by 4 bases, with 7 bases of the junction left unmatched. In germline, CDR1 is MNHNY, CDR2 SVGAGI (reference sequence). The CDR3 runs 15 residues. CDR3 nucleotide sequence: TGTGCCAGCAGTTACGCCGCCGCAGGGGGCACTGAAGCTTTCTTT. Residues: CASSYAAAGGTEAFF.

This clonotype was detected ten times or more. The rearrangement joins TRBV12-3 or TRBV12-4 to TRBJ1-1; 7 bases are shared with TRBD1. CDR3 length equals 13 residues. Trimming cost V 7 bases and J 5 bases; bases outside gene matches: 7. DNA for the CDR3: TGTGCCAGCAAAAAGACAGGGTTAACTGAAGCTTTCTTT. Amino acid sequence: CASKKTGLTEAFF.

There are many counts of this clonotype. The chain couples TRBV28 to TRBJ2-7; 9 bases are shared with TRBD1. V lost 1 base and J lost 7; bases outside the gene matches: 14. Germline values: CDR1 MDHEN, CDR2 SYDVKM. There are 17 residues in the CDR3. In DNA form, the CDR3 reads TGTGCCAGCAGTTTATATGTGACAGGGGGTTGGCGTGGGGAGCAGTACTTC. It is translated as CASSLYVTGGWRGEQYF.

The table lists this clonotype with many counts. The chain is built from TRBV24-1 and TRBJ1-1; 7 nucleotides agree with TRBD1. V shed 2 bases, J shed 1 base, and the junction held 3 bases outside the gene matches. The CDR3 covers 15 residues. CDR1 KGHDR and CDR2 SFDVKD come from the germline V gene. The CDR3 sequence is CATSDSRTGNTEAFF. The DNA of the CDR3 is TGTGCCACCAGTGATTCCCGGACAGGGAACACTGAAGCTTTCTTT.

This clonotype occurred a few times. This chain connects TRBV2 to TRBJ1-1; D uncertain. V was clipped by 7 bases and J by 1 base, with 10 bases between them. Germline V gene sequence: CDR1 SNHLY, CDR2 FYNNEI. This CDR3 comprises 13 residues. The CDR3 loop is CASNYDGNTEAFF. The CDR3 bases are TGTGCCAGCAACTACGACGGGAACACTGAAGCTTTCTTT.

This chain connects TRBV6-1 to TRBJ2-7; TRBD2 aligns across 8 bases. Germline CDR1 MNHNS, CDR2 SASEGT. V shed 5 bases and J 2 bases; nucleotides not matched to a gene: 8. This CDR3 has 15 residues. In nucleotides, the CDR3 is TGTGCCAGCAGTTTGGTAGGAGCGGGAGCCTACGAGCAGTACTTC. Translation: CASSLVGAGAYEQYF.

This clonotype was seen at least ten times. The chain links TRBV18 to TRBJ1-2; D unresolved. V was clipped by 3 bases and J by 8 bases, with 13 bases between them. Per germline, CDR1 KGHSH and CDR2 LQKENI. This CDR3 is built from 13 residues. The DNA of the CDR3 is TGTGCCAGCTCACCGTCCGGGGTAGGAGGCTACACCTTC. Its protein is CASSPSGVGGYTF. Using reference TRBV18 and TRBJ1-2 for the parts outside the CDR3, the full variable domain is NAGVMQNPRHLVRRRGQEARLRCSPMKGHSHVYWYRQLPEEGLKFMVYLQKENIIDESGMPKERFSAEFPKEGPSILRIQQVVRGDSAAYFCASSPSGVGGYTFGSGTRLTVV.

The chain recombines TRBV7-3 with TRBJ2-7, with D uncertain. V lost 0 bases and J 0 bases, leaving 9 bases between the germline ends. The V gene's germline CDR1 is SGHTA and CDR2 FQGTGA. The CDR3 is made up of 15 amino acids. CDR3 sequence (DNA): TGTGCCAGCAGCTTAACTCCGGACCTCTCCTACGAGCAGTACTTC. This encodes CASSLTPDLSYEQYF.

This chain connects TRBV11-3 to TRBJ2-6; 11 bases map to TRBD1. Germline V CDR1 and CDR2: SGHNT, YENEEA. The CDR3 consists of 18 residues. The trim removed 1 base at V and 8 bases at J, leaving 10 bases unmatched. This CDR3 reads CASSLAGQGTGGSNVLTF. The CDR3 coding sequence is TGTGCCAGCAGCTTAGCTGGTCAGGGGACAGGGGGATCCAACGTCCTGACTTTC.

The chain links TRBV24-1 to TRBJ1-3; D not certain. Per the germline V gene, CDR1 is KGHDR and CDR2 is SFDVKD. The V and J ends lost 3 bases and 4 bases respectively, with 12 bases between them. This CDR3 has 15 residues. CDR3 amino acids: CATSDGGLGGNTIYF. The CDR3 nucleotides read TGTGCCACCAGTGATGGTGGATTGGGCGGAAACACCATATATTTT.

This clonotype was seen more than once but under ten times. The V call is TRBV7-9, the J call TRBJ2-5; D is unclear. Germline V gene data show CDR1 as SEHNR and CDR2 as FQNEAQ (reference sequence). The CDR3 consists of 13 residues. Trimming pared 0 bases from V and 3 bases from J, leaving 5 bases between. The CDR3, as DNA: TGTGCCAGCAGCTTAGCAGCTAAAGAGACCCAGTACTTC. Protein: CASSLAAKETQYF.